A selection of T cell receptor beta chains follows, all from one sample in a study of shared clonotypes between healthy human individuals. Assay used: immunoSEQ multiplex PCR; TCRdb lists only in-frame clones, some missing. The sample has around 500,000 clones; 60% to 85% are singletons. Sequencing used PBMCs. The receptors were sampled from a woman aged 40 to 50 in good health. Some clones in this sample may be carry-over from other donors' samples. Each CDR3 is given with its conserved first and last residue. Fields, in order: clone size, V gene, J gene, D gene, CDR3 DNA, CDR3 protein. A D gene is named only where the DNA matches it firmly. Clone size, where shown, is once, few, many, or a class for clones that have expanded.

.	TRBV7-9	TRBJ1-2	TRBD1	TGTGCCAGCAGCCCCAGGGGGACTGGTGGCTACACCTTC	CASSPRGTGGYTF
.	TRBV28	TRBJ1-5	.	TGTGCCAGCAGTTTTTCAGTCGGGCAGGGGAGGAGCAATCAGCCCCAGCATTTT	CASSFSVGQGRSNQPQHF
.	TRBV5-1	TRBJ1-2	TRBD1	TGCGCCACTCGCGGGACAGGCGGTGGCTACACCTTC	CATRGTGGGYTF
.	TRBV27	TRBJ1-5	TRBD1	TGTGCCAGCAGTCAGGGACAGGGGTATCAGCCCCAGCATTTT	CASSQGQGYQPQHF
few	TRBV5-5	TRBJ2-7	.	TGTGCCAGCAGCGAACTAGGTTCGGGAGAGCAGTACTTC	CASSELGSGEQYF
.	TRBV9	TRBJ2-3	.	TGTGCCAGCAGCGTAGCAGGGAAAGATACGCAGTATTTT	CASSVAGKDTQYF
.	TRBV15	TRBJ1-1	TRBD1	TGTGCCACCAGCAGAGACAGGGGGTCTGAAGCTTTCTTT	CATSRDRGSEAFF
.	TRBV5-4	TRBJ2-1	.	TGTGCCAGCAGCTTGGGTATTCAGAATGAGCAGTTCTTC	CASSLGIQNEQFF
.	TRBV21-1	TRBJ2-1	.	TGTGCCAGCGATCCGGGACTAGTTCGTTACAATGAGCAGTTCTTC	CASDPGLVRYNEQFF
.	TRBV19	TRBJ2-1	TRBD2	TGTGCCAGTAGTATTTACCTCCCAGCGACTAGCGGGAGTTACTACAATGAGCAGTTCTTC	CASSIYLPATSGSYYNEQFF
.	TRBV5-8	TRBJ2-1	.	TGTGCCAGCGGAGTCGCCTACAATGAGCAGTTCTTC	CASGVAYNEQFF
.	TRBV4-1	TRBJ1-1	TRBD1	TGCGCCAGCAGCCGTGGACAGGGGGCCCTAAACACTGAAGCTTTCTTT	CASSRGQGALNTEAFF
.	TRBV27	TRBJ2-7	.	TGTGCCAGCAGTTTATCTTCGGGCGGGTCTGGTTACGAGCAGTACTTC	CASSLSSGGSGYEQYF
.	TRBV18	TRBJ2-5	TRBD1	TGTGCCAGCTCAAGGACAGGGGCTGCGGAGACCCAGTACTTC	CASSRTGAAETQYF
.	TRBV30	TRBJ1-2	TRBD1	TGTGCCTGGAGTGAGGGACAGGGGACCTATGGCTACACCTTC	CAWSEGQGTYGYTF
.	TRBV18	TRBJ1-2	.	TGTGCCAGCTCAACCGACGGACCTAACTATGGCTACACCTTC	CASSTDGPNYGYTF
.	TRBV28	TRBJ1-5	TRBD1	TGTGCCAGTCGGACAGGGGGCATTCAGCCCCAGCATTTT	CASRTGGIQPQHF
.	TRBV7-3	TRBJ2-1	.	TGTGCCAGCAGCATTCGTGACAGGCGTGAGCAGTTCTTC	CASSIRDRREQFF
.	TRBV13	TRBJ1-2	.	TGTGCCAGCAGCTCGCTCAGGGTGCCGGCACTTCCTAACTATGGCTACACCTTC	CASSSLRVPALPNYGYTF
many	TRBV29-1	TRBJ2-1	.	TGCAGCGTTGTAACGTACAATGAGCAGTTCTTC	CSVVTYNEQFF
.	TRBV28	TRBJ2-5	.	TGTGCCAGCAGTTTCACGGGAGCCCTCCCGGAGCAGTACTTC	CASSFTGALPEQYF
few	TRBV28	TRBJ2-4	.	TGTGCCAGTCGACAGGACCCCTTAAGCATTCAGTACTTC	CASRQDPLSIQYF
few	TRBV19	TRBJ2-6	TRBD2	TGTGCCAGTAGTTCCGCTGCGGGGGTGTATGGGGCCAACGTCCTGACTTTC	CASSSAAGVYGANVLTF
.	TRBV30	TRBJ1-5	.	TGTGCCTGGAGTGGAAGGGACAATCAGCCCCAGCATTTT	CAWSGRDNQPQHF
.	TRBV5-5	TRBJ2-5	TRBD2	TGTGCCAGCAGCTTGCCAGGCGGGGGGGCAGAGACCCAGTACTTC	CASSLPGGGAETQYF
.	TRBV10-2	TRBJ2-7	TRBD1	TGCGCCAGCATACCGGGACAGGGGGCCTACGAGCAGTACTTC	CASIPGQGAYEQYF
once	TRBV29-1	TRBJ1-4	.	TGCAGCGCCTCTTTGGGGGCTCAAAATGAAAAACTGTTTTTT	CSASLGAQNEKLFF
.	TRBV6-6	TRBJ2-5	TRBD2	TGTGCCAGCAGTTACGGGGGGGTCCAAGAGACCCAGTACTTC	CASSYGGVQETQYF
many	TRBV18	TRBJ2-1	TRBD2	TGTGCCAGCTCACTGGGACTAGCGGGCAATGAGCAGTTCTTC	CASSLGLAGNEQFF
.	TRBV5-4	TRBJ2-1	.	TGTGCCAGCAGCTCCTCAGGGATTAATAGTTGGAGCTCCTACAATGAGCAGTTCTTC	CASSSSGINSWSSYNEQFF
.	TRBV5-1	TRBJ1-4	.	TGCGCCAGCAGCCCCGACGGGGAGTGGGGTGAAAAACTGTTTTTT	CASSPDGEWGEKLFF
.	TRBV5-4	TRBJ2-5	.	TGTGCCAGCAGCTGGGGGGGCCTAGGGGAAGAGACCCAGTACTTC	CASSWGGLGEETQYF
.	TRBV14	TRBJ2-2	TRBD2	TGTGCCAGCAGCCGCAAACTAGCGGGAAGTCGCACCGGGGAGCTGTTTTTT	CASSRKLAGSRTGELFF
once	TRBV9	TRBJ1-1	.	TGTGCCAGCAGCGTAGGGAGGGGTACTGAAGCTTTCTTT	CASSVGRGTEAFF
.	TRBV18	TRBJ1-1	.	TGTGCCAGCTCACCCTGGCAGGGCCACGACACTGAAGCTTTCTTT	CASSPWQGHDTEAFF
.	TRBV15	TRBJ2-7	TRBD2	TGTGCCACCAGCAGAGGCAGGGATTGGGGAGCGGGACCACGTCGGTACGAGCAGTACTTC	CATSRGRDWGAGPRRYEQYF
.	TRBV19	TRBJ2-6	.	TGTGCCAGTAGTATAGATGGCAGGGATGGGGCCAACGTCCTGACTTTC	CASSIDGRDGANVLTF
.	TRBV7-9	TRBJ1-5	.	TGTGCCAGCAGCTTAGGGACAAATCAGCCCCAGCATTTT	CASSLGTNQPQHF
.	TRBV5-4	TRBJ1-3	.	TGTGCCAGCAGCTTGGAATTGACTGGAAACACCATATATTTT	CASSLELTGNTIYF
once	TRBV7-2	TRBJ2-5	TRBD1	TGTGCCAGCAGCTTACAGGACAGGGGTCAGAAAGAGACCCAGTACTTC	CASSLQDRGQKETQYF
.	TRBV15	TRBJ2-2	.	TGTGCCACCAGCAGAGATCGGGGGACACCCACCGGGGAGCTGTTTTTT	CATSRDRGTPTGELFF